Given below is one T cell receptor (beta chain) in context. The CDR3 loop spans 14 amino acids. CDR1 is DFQATT and CDR2 is SNEGSKA in the germline V gene (reference sequence). V lost 2 bases and J 5 bases, leaving 15 bases between the germline ends. The data originate from a study of CD8 T cells in ankylosing spondylitis. One entry per CDR3 protein, called by TCRdb with MiXCR from the 5' RACE reads. The sample lists over 30,000 distinct CDR3 sequences, 15% to 20% occurring once. The sequence was obtained from a male donor with ankylosing spondylitis or in good health (not recorded which). The sample taken for sequencing was blood. This chain joins TRBV20-1 and TRBJ1-1; D is undetermined. The CDR3 DNA follows: TGCAGTGCTAGACAGGTCGGGAGAGTTACTGAAGCTTTCTTT. Its translation: CSARQVGRVTEAFF.